What follows are 21 T cell receptor beta chains derived from one specimen sequenced in a study of shared clonotypes between healthy human individuals (dated by TCRdb to about 2020). The library was built by means of the immunoSEQ multiplex PCR assay. TCRdb took this table from immuneACCESS and kept in-frame rearrangements with V and J called. Such tables lack part of the clones; where checked against another copy, unresolved V genes explain under half of the gap, and the rest is unexplained. Present in this sample are around 2,000,000 clones, about 94% of which were seen just once. 1% to 1.5% of the sample lies in the top ten. CD8 naive samples consisted of CD45RO-negative cells that were positively selected for CCR7, yielding a CD45RA+CCR7+ population without TemRA cells. Sequenced material: naive CD8+ T cells sorted from blood. The label giving this sample's cell subset or site can be read as: CD45RA+CCR7+. Receptor source: a man younger than 30 in good health.

CDR3 sequence (DNA): TGTGCCAGCAGAAGGACAGGGCGGAGTGGCTACACCTTC. It encodes CASRRTGRSGYTF. V usage is TRBV21-1 and J usage is TRBJ1-2; TRBD1 is taken as the D call from the table, unchecked against the DNA. TRBV21-1 represents a pseudogene. This CDR3 is 13 amino acids long.

Worth noting for this clone: Other nucleotide sequences in the sample specify the same CDR3. The V call is TRBV19, the J call TRBJ2-5, with 9 bases fitting TRBD1. This CDR3 has 13 residues. Germline trimming cut 6 bases from V and 3 bases from J; bases unmatched to any gene: 2. Germline CDR1 reads LNHDA; CDR2 reads SQIVND (reference sequence). The CDR3 DNA is TGTGCCAGTAGCAGGGACAGGGAAGAGACCCAGTACTTC. It is translated as CASSRDREETQYF.

The CDR3 DNA is TGCGCCAGCAGCCAATTGGGGTATGTGGGGACAAAGTCGACTGACTCCTACAATGAGCAGTTCTTC. Its protein product is CASSQLGYVGTKSTDSYNEQFF. The chain is built from TRBV4-1 and TRBJ2-1; maybe TRBD1 (6 bases). The CDR3 extends over 22 amino acids. Trimming removed 2 bases at V and 0 bases at J, with 29 bases between. In germline, CDR1 is MGHRA, CDR2 YSYEKL.

J is TRBJ2-7 and V is TRBV13; 12 positions agree with TRBD1. CDR1 and CDR2 (germline): PRHDT, FYEKMQ (reference sequence). V dropped 4 bases and J dropped 2; count of bases not matched to a gene: 6. The CDR3 contains 16 residues. The CDR3 bases are TGTGCCAGCAGCTCCACCGGGACAGGGGGCGCCTACGAGCAGTACTTC. Translating gives CASSSTGTGGAYEQYF.

The table lists this clone with a count of one. The gene calls are TRBV5-6 and TRBJ2-3, with 10 bases matching TRBD2. The junction had 12 bases not matched to a gene; V was cut back by 4 bases and J by 1 base. Germline V CDR1 and CDR2: SGHDT, YYEEEE. The CDR3 sequence is 18 residues long. The CDR3 sequence: CASSPGGWTSGGTDTQYF. The CDR3 bases are TGTGCCAGCAGCCCTGGGGGCTGGACTAGCGGAGGCACAGATACGCAGTATTTT.

The rearrangement links TRBV7-9 to TRBJ2-1; D might be TRBD1 (5 bases). The CDR3 has 13 residues. V gave up 1 base and J gave up 8 bases, with 9 bases separating them. Germline V gives CDR1 SEHNR, CDR2 FQNEAQ (reference sequence). CDR3: CASSLGIGDEQFF. CDR3 DNA: TGTGCCAGCAGCTTAGGGATAGGGGATGAGCAGTTCTTC.

This clone was seen just once. The chain joins TRBV7-9 to TRBJ2-3, with D perhaps given as TRBD1 or TRBD2 (5 bases each). Trimming left V 4 bases short and J 10 bases short, with 12 bases between. CDR3 size: 12 residues. Germline V CDR1 and CDR2: SEHNR, FQNEAQ (reference sequence). Written as DNA, the CDR3 is TGTGCCAGCAGCTCCGGGGCCCTCGCGCAGTATTTT. Its translation: CASSSGALAQYF.

As regards this clone: This specimen includes other DNA sequences encoding the same CDR3. V is TRBV7-6 and J is TRBJ2-7, with D perhaps matching TRBD1 (6 bases). The V and J ends lost 5 bases and 1 base respectively, with 9 bases between them. This CDR3 contains 13 residues. Germline lookup yields CDR1 SGHVS and CDR2 FNYEAQ. CDR3 loop: CASSPGQSYEQYF. The DNA for the CDR3 is TGTGCCAGCAGCCCCGGACAGTCCTACGAGCAGTACTTC.

The V and J genes are TRBV29-1 and TRBJ2-7, with 7 nucleotides matching TRBD2. The germline CDR1 and CDR2 sequences are SQVTM and ANQGSEA. The V gene end was trimmed by 5 bases and the J gene end by 4 bases; junction bases not matched to a gene: 11. This CDR3 comprises 14 residues. In DNA form, the CDR3 reads TGCAGCGTTCTCAAGACCCTTAGCGGGTACGAGCAGTACTTC. It yields the protein CSVLKTLSGYEQYF.

The chain joins TRBV7-9 to TRBJ2-1; 12 nucleotides agree with TRBD2. The trim removed 1 base at V and 1 base at J, leaving 5 bases unmatched. The germline V gene has CDR1 SEHNR and CDR2 FQNEAQ (reference sequence). The CDR3 has 18 residues. The CDR3 region is CASSLGLAGVLSYNEQFF. The CDR3 DNA reads TGTGCCAGCAGCTTAGGACTAGCGGGAGTTCTGTCCTACAATGAGCAGTTCTTC.

This rearrangement joins TRBV7-9 to TRBJ1-2; unclear D gene. V lost 3 bases to trimming and J lost 8 bases, with 16 bases between them. CDR3 length equals 14 residues. CDR1 is SEHNR, CDR2 FQNEAQ, per germline (reference sequence). CDR3 bases: TGTGCCAGCAGCTTGGGTGCTAGACCCCAAGGCTACACCTTC. Protein sequence: CASSLGARPQGYTF.

The genes are TRBV25-1 and TRBJ1-1, with D possibly matching TRBD1 (6 bases). The CDR3 length is 16 residues. Per the germline V gene, CDR1 is MGHDK and CDR2 is SYGVNS. V lost 8 bases and J lost 1, with 20 bases in between. The CDR3 is CASSGHWFRGNTEAFF. CDR3 in DNA: TGTGCCAGCTCGGGACACTGGTTCCGTGGGAACACTGAAGCTTTCTTT.

The rearrangement links TRBV7-9 to TRBJ2-7, with 7 bases that match TRBD1. CDR3 length: 15 amino acids. Losses at the gene ends were 5 bases for V and 1 base for J; bases not matched to a gene: 8. Germline-derived CDR1 and CDR2 are SEHNR and FQNEAQ (reference sequence). In nucleotides, the CDR3 is TGTGCCAGCAGCCCCAGGACAGGTACTTCCTACGAGCAGTACTTC. Translated: CASSPRTGTSYEQYF. The full variable domain, rest sourced from reference TRBV7-9 and TRBJ2-7, is DTGVSQNPRHKITKRGQNVTFRCDPISEHNRLYWYRQTLGQGPEFLTYFQNEAQLEKSRLLSDRFSAERPKGSFSTLEIQRTEQGDSAMYLCASSPRTGTSYEQYFGPGTRLTVT.

As regards this clone: The same CDR3 arises from other DNA sequences in this sample as well. The chain is built from TRBV9 and TRBJ2-3, with D possibly being TRBD1 (5 bases). Germline V CDR1 and CDR2: SGDLS, YYNGEE. This CDR3 region has 13 residues. The V end was cut by 1 base, the J end by 3 bases, with 6 bases between. The CDR3 sequence is CASSVSGTDTQYF. The CDR3 nucleotides read TGTGCCAGCAGCGTATCAGGGACAGATACGCAGTATTTT.

This chain links TRBV7-6 with TRBJ2-2; no definite D call. This CDR3 contains 17 residues. From germline, CDR1 is SGHVS and CDR2 FNYEAQ. The V and J ends lost 1 base and 4 bases respectively, with 16 bases between them. CDR3 DNA sequence: TGTGCCAGCAGCTTAGGACGATCGAGCCCGGGCACCGGGGAGCTGTTTTTT. It specifies CASSLGRSSPGTGELFF.

A note on this clone: At one end the junction does not follow the germline gene, possibly because of a read error. At the DNA level, this CDR3 is encoded by other sequences in the same sample as well. The CDR3 sequence: CASSLGFNGYTF. The CDR3 nucleotides read TGTGCCAGCAGCTTGGGTTTTAATGGCTATACCTTC. This chain connects TRBV5-6 to TRBJ1-2; the D is unclear. Germline CDR1 SGHDT, CDR2 YYEEEE. This CDR3 is 12 amino acids long.

The chain employs TRBV28 and TRBJ2-6; D is undetermined. CDR3 length: 17 amino acids. Trimming pared 3 bases from V and 0 bases from J, leaving 12 bases between. From germline, CDR1 is MDHEN and CDR2 SYDVKM. CDR3 nucleotides: TGTGCCAGCAGTTTGTGGCAGACGAACTCTGGGGCCAACGTCCTGACTTTC. Its protein is CASSLWQTNSGANVLTF.

J is TRBJ2-3 and V is TRBV2; D is ambiguous. Germline V gives CDR1 SNHLY, CDR2 FYNNEI. CDR3 length: 15 amino acids. Trimming took 2 bases from V and 4 from J, leaving 13 bases between them. The CDR3 here is CASSEYGTGPDTQYF. The DNA for the CDR3 is TGTGCCAGCAGTGAATACGGAACTGGGCCAGATACGCAGTATTTT.

This clone was detected once. This same CDR3 is encoded by further DNA sequences in the sample. The rearrangement links TRBV27 to TRBJ2-1; D not resolved. The germline gives CDR1 MNHEY, CDR2 SMNVEV (reference sequence). The CDR3 is made up of 14 amino acids. V shed 4 bases and J shed 0 bases, with 7 bases lying between them. This CDR3 reads CASSWGSSYNEQFF. The CDR3 DNA reads as TGTGCCAGCAGTTGGGGTAGCTCCTACAATGAGCAGTTCTTC.

The chain has TRBV28 and TRBJ2-7; TRBD2 aligns across 10 bases. Germline V gene data show CDR1 as MDHEN and CDR2 as SYDVKM. V was clipped by 4 bases and J by 2 bases; unmatched bases: 5. This CDR3 is built from 15 residues. The CDR3 here is CASSSLAGDPYEQYF. CDR3 in DNA: TGTGCCAGCAGTTCCCTAGCGGGGGACCCCTACGAGCAGTACTTC.

The rearrangement joins TRBV2 to TRBJ2-3; 10 bases line up with TRBD1. The CDR3 is 15 residues long. Germline trimming cut 6 bases from V and 1 base from J; bases unmatched to any gene: 4. Per germline, CDR1 SNHLY and CDR2 FYNNEI. CDR3 loop: CASSTGTGGTDTQYF. For the CDR3, the DNA is TGTGCCAGCAGCACCGGGACAGGGGGCACAGATACGCAGTATTTT.